Following are 16 T cell receptor beta chains from one sample sequenced in a study of long-term antiretroviral therapy in people with HIV. Sequencing relied on immunoSEQ assay v3.0, run at survey level. The data were produced by immunoSEQ multiplex PCR, yet TCRdb's version contains in-frame clones alone and is incomplete. Among around 32,000 clones listed, 97% were seen once. Sequenced material: unsorted PBMCs, taken 7.6 years after starting antiretroviral therapy. These TCRs come from a man between 25 and 39 years old with HIV.

This chain links TRBV4-3 with TRBJ1-1; possibly TRBD1 for D (6 bases). The CDR3 totals 15 residues. CDR1 and CDR2 (germline): LGHNA, YSLEER. Trimming pared 4 bases from V and 4 bases from J, leaving 16 bases between. The CDR3, as DNA: TGCGCCAGCAGCCGTTTACAGGGAGAGGGCACTGAAGCTTTCTTT. Translated, it gives CASSRLQGEGTEAFF.

The chain uses TRBV6-5 and TRBJ1-5; D is uncertain. This CDR3 contains 13 residues. Per germline, CDR1 MNHEY and CDR2 SVGAGI. V was cut by 6 bases and J by 0 bases, with 6 bases left in between. The DNA for the CDR3 is TGTGCCAGCAGGATGAATAGCAATCAGCCCCAGCATTTT. It specifies CASRMNSNQPQHF.

The gene calls are TRBV11-3 and TRBJ1-5, with no clear D. The CDR3 is 14 amino acids. Per the germline V gene, CDR1 is SGHNT and CDR2 is YENEEA. Trimming took off 1 base at V and 7 bases at J, with 11 bases between the two ends. Here the CDR3 DNA reads TGTGCCAGCAGCTTAGTCCCGGGGAGGCAGCCCCAGCATTTT. It encodes CASSLVPGRQPQHF.

The chain is built from TRBV30 and TRBJ2-5; 10 bases are shared with TRBD2. The CDR3 totals 14 residues. Germline V gives CDR1 GTSNPN, CDR2 SVGIG (reference sequence). V was pared by 8 bases and J by 1 base, with 7 bases of the junction left unmatched. The CDR3, as DNA: TGTGCCGGTCGAAGCGGGAGGGCCCAAGAGACCCAGTACTTC. Amino acids: CAGRSGRAQETQYF.

The V gene is TRBV7-2, the J gene TRBJ2-2; D is tentatively TRBD1 or TRBD2 (7 bases each). The CDR3 totals 14 residues. V was pared by 2 bases and J by 6 bases, with 10 bases between. Germline CDR1 is SGHTA and CDR2 is FQGNSA. Here the CDR3 reads CASSLQGGPGELFF. The CDR3 nucleotides are TGTGCCAGCAGCTTACAGGGGGGGCCCGGGGAGCTGTTTTTT.

The V gene is TRBV4-2, the J gene TRBJ1-6; no definite D call. CDR1 and CDR2 from the germline V gene are LGHNA and YNFKEQ. Trimming removed 4 bases at V and 6 bases at J, with 13 bases between. The CDR3 extends over 15 amino acids. CDR3 residues: CASSLDPGTNSPLHF. DNA of the CDR3: TGTGCCAGCAGCCTGGACCCGGGTACTAATTCACCCCTCCACTTT.

The CDR3 reads CASSLKNEQFF. In DNA form, the CDR3 reads TGTGCCAGCAGCTTAAAAAATGAGCAGTTCTTC. The chain joins TRBV7-8 to TRBJ2-1; D gene uncertain. V dropped 2 bases and J dropped 7 bases, with 3 bases sitting between them. Germline lookup yields CDR1 SGHVS and CDR2 FQNEAQ. This CDR3 is built from 11 residues.

The V and J genes are TRBV7-2 and TRBJ2-7, with 9 positions matching TRBD2. The CDR3 contains 15 residues. V dropped 0 bases and J dropped 6; count of bases not matched to a gene: 6. Per germline, CDR1 SGHTA and CDR2 FQGNSA. CDR3 coding DNA: TGTGCCAGCAGCTTAGCGCACGGGACTAGCCCCGAGCAGTACTTC. This gives the protein CASSLAHGTSPEQYF.

V gene TRBV29-1 combines with J gene TRBJ2-1; no clear D. V lost 1 base and J 10 bases, leaving 11 bases between the germline ends. CDR3 length equals 12 residues. Looked up from germline, CDR1 is SQVTM and CDR2 is ANQGSEA. CDR3: CSVEVVIREQFF. The CDR3, as DNA: TGCAGCGTTGAAGTTGTGATCCGGGAGCAGTTCTTC.

V is TRBV4-2 and J is TRBJ1-1, with D hard to call. CDR3 length: 15 amino acids. The ends were cut back, 0 bases at V and 10 bases at J, with 18 bases in the middle. CDR1 and CDR2 (germline): LGHNA, YNFKEQ. CDR3 sequence (DNA): TGTGCCAGCAGCCAAGAACGAAATATCCCCTCTGTAGCTTTCTTT. This sequence encodes CASSQERNIPSVAFF.

The chain couples TRBV10-3 to TRBJ1-5, with 7 bases that match TRBD1. The germline V gene encodes CDR1 ENHRY and CDR2 SYGVKD. V lost 10 bases and J lost 0; bases outside the gene matches: 6. The CDR3 runs to 14 residues. The CDR3 nucleotides read TGTGCCACCCGGGACAGCTATAGCAATCAGCCCCAGCATTTT. Translating gives CATRDSYSNQPQHF.

About this clone: At one end, the junction sequence differs from germline, possibly due to a read error. The CDR3 nucleotides are TGTGCCCGCAGGCAAGCGGGGGGCCCAGATACGCAGTATTTT. As protein: CARRQAGGPDTQYF. The rearrangement uses TRBV6-5 and TRBJ2-3, with 9 bases fitting TRBD2. The CDR3 is 14 amino acids. Germline-derived CDR1 and CDR2 are MNHEY and SVGAGI.

This chain links TRBV19 with TRBJ2-1; tentatively, D is TRBD1 (6 bases). The CDR3 totals 11 residues. Trimming took 8 bases from V and 8 from J, leaving 10 bases between them. Germline V gives CDR1 LNHDA, CDR2 SQIVND (reference sequence). For the CDR3, the DNA is TGTGCCAGTGGAAGGGGGTATGAGCAGTTCTTC. It codes for CASGRGYEQFF. Using reference TRBV19 and TRBJ2-1 for the parts outside the CDR3, the full variable domain is DGGITQSPKYLFRKEGQNVTLSCEQNLNHDAMYWYRQDPGQGLRLIYYSQIVNDFQKGDIAEGYSVSREKKESFPLTVTSAQKNPTAFYLCASGRGYEQFFGPGTRLTVL.

This chain uses TRBV9 with TRBJ2-7; D gene ambiguous. CDR3 length: 14 amino acids. V lost 0 bases to trimming and J lost 2 bases, with 9 bases between them. Germline V CDR1 and CDR2: SGDLS, YYNGEE. The CDR3 here is CASSVGHPAYEQYF. The CDR3 bases are TGTGCCAGCAGCGTAGGTCATCCAGCCTACGAGCAGTACTTC.

V is TRBV9 and J is TRBJ2-1; TRBD2 agrees at 8 bases. The V segment lost 5 bases and the J segment 9 bases; nucleotides outside the gene matches: 4. The CDR3 is 12 residues long. From germline, CDR1 is SGDLS and CDR2 YYNGEE. CDR3 in DNA: TGTGCCAGCAGATCGGGGGGGCCTGAGCAGTTCTTC. Translation gives CASRSGGPEQFF.

This chain uses TRBV27 with TRBJ1-2; maybe TRBD1 (6 bases). The V end lost 3 bases, the J end lost 4 bases, and 15 bases lay between the germline ends. Germline values: CDR1 MNHEY, CDR2 SMNVEV (reference sequence). The CDR3 runs to 15 residues. CDR3 DNA sequence: TGTGCCAGCAGTTTCGGGGGGCAGGGAGCCTATGGCTACACCTTC. Amino acids: CASSFGGQGAYGYTF.